This TCR beta chain derives from a study of CD8 T cells in Susac syndrome. Study-level information: Treatment at blood withdrawal was none, corticosteroids, or intravenous immunoglobulin alone in Susac syndrome patients.

Sequencing of TCR beta covered CD8+ and CD4+ T cells obtained from blood. Negative isolation yielded CD4+ and CD8+ T cells, and FACS enriched TEMRA cells. The germline gives CDR1 SEHNR, CDR2 FQNEAQ (reference sequence). V lost 5 bases and J lost 4; bases outside the gene matches: 10. The CDR3 covers 15 residues. Random hexamers were used to reverse transcribe 0.5 to 1 ug of RNA. TCRdb reanalysed the immunoSEQ multiplex PCR reads using MiXCR and keeps one entry per CDR3 protein. In the table there are some 180,000 distinct CDR3 sequences, roughly nine tenths of which are singletons. What was sequenced was CD4+ T cells from PBMCs. The chain combines TRBV7-9 with TRBJ2-7; 8 bases map to TRBD2. The clonotype originates from a human donor with Susac syndrome. The CDR3 region has the DNA TGTGCCAGCAGCCCCCCGGGAGGGCCCGGATACGAGCAGTACTTC. Residues: CASSPPGGPGYEQYF.